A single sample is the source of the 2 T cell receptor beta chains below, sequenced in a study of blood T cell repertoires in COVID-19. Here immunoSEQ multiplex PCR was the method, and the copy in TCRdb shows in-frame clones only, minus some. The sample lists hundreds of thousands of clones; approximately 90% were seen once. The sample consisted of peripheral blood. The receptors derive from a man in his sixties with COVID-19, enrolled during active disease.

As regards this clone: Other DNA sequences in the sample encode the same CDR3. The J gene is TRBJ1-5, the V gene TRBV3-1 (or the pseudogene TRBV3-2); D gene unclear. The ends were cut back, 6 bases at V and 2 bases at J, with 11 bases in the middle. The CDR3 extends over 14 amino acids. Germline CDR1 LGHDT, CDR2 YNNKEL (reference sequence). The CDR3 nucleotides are TGTGCCAGCAGTCAGCGTGGAGGCAATCAGCCCCAGCATTTT. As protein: CASSQRGGNQPQHF.

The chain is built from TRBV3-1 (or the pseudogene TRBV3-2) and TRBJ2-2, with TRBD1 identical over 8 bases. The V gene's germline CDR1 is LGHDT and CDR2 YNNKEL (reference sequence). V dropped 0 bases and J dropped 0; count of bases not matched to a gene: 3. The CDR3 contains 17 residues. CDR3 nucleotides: TGTGCCAGCAGCCAAGATCGGACAGGGACGAACACCGGGGAGCTGTTTTTT. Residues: CASSQDRTGTNTGELFF.